This passage covers 29 T cell receptor beta chains from one sample sequenced in a study of blood T cell repertoires in COVID-19. Sequencing was performed with immunoSEQ multiplex PCR; in TCRdb, only in-frame clones are kept and a portion is missing. The profile covers 200,000 to 300,000 clones, with 75% to 90% appearing a single time and 4.1% taken by the ten largest. Sequencing was done on a sample of PBMCs or T cells enriched from blood (not recorded which). The receptors shown here come from a woman aged 25 to 39 who had recovered from COVID-19.

The chain uses TRBV6-2 or TRBV6-3 and TRBJ1-2; D possibly corresponds to TRBD1 (6 bases). This CDR3 spans 14 amino acids. Germline CDR1 MNHEY, CDR2 SVGEGT. Deletions cut 2 bases from V and 6 bases from J, with 13 bases between. The CDR3 region has the DNA TGTGCCAGCAGTTACCGGGCAGGGGCGAATGGCTACACCTTC. This gives the protein CASSYRAGANGYTF.

The genes are TRBV28 and TRBJ2-1, with 8 positions matching TRBD2. Germline V CDR1 and CDR2: MDHEN, SYDVKM. The CDR3 consists of 12 residues. With 4 bases clipped from V and 16 bases from J, the junction kept 9 bases outside the gene matches. As DNA, the CDR3 is TGTGCCAGCAGTTCAGCGGGAGAGCTCCTATTCTTC. This gives the protein CASSSAGELLFF.

The chain uses TRBV7-3 and TRBJ2-1; the match to TRBD2 covers 14 bases. V lost 4 bases and J lost 8; bases outside the gene matches: 4. The CDR3 extends over 15 amino acids. Germline lookup yields CDR1 SGHTA and CDR2 FQGTGA. This CDR3 is CASSSGLAGGYEQFF. The CDR3 DNA follows: TGTGCCAGCAGCTCCGGACTAGCGGGAGGCTATGAGCAGTTCTTC.

J is TRBJ1-2 and V is TRBV19; TRBD1 matches at 7 bases. CDR3 length: 14 amino acids. CDR1 is LNHDA and CDR2 is SQIVND in the germline V gene (reference sequence). V dropped 4 bases and J dropped 3; count of bases not matched to a gene: 5. The CDR3 bases are TGTGCCAGTAGTACGGACAGGACTTACTATGGCTACACCTTC. It yields the protein CASSTDRTYYGYTF.

This clone was detected once. The V and J genes are TRBV28 and TRBJ2-6; D is uncertain. This CDR3 has 16 residues. CDR1 is MDHEN, CDR2 SYDVKM, per germline. V was clipped by 2 bases and J by 4 bases, with 12 bases between them. The CDR3 bases are TGTGCCAGCAGTTTACTAAGAGCTCGGGGGGCCAACGTCCTGACTTTC. Translation gives CASSLLRARGANVLTF.

The gene calls are TRBV18 and TRBJ1-2; no reliable D call. This CDR3 has 15 amino acids. V dropped 1 base and J dropped 8 bases, with 17 bases sitting between them. CDR1 and CDR2 from the germline V gene are KGHSH and LQKENI. CDR3 DNA: TGTGCCAGCTCACCACTACCACAGCCGGTTCGGGGCTACACCTTC. Translating it yields CASSPLPQPVRGYTF.

V gene TRBV19 combines with J gene TRBJ2-7; D possibly corresponds to TRBD2 (7 bases). The V gene lost 11 bases and the J gene lost 2 bases, with 16 bases spanning the gap. The CDR3 loop spans 13 amino acids. Germline V CDR1 and CDR2: LNHDA, SQIVND (reference sequence). The CDR3 reads CASKGGRTYEQYF. CDR3 sequence (DNA): TGTGCCTCCAAGGGGGGGAGGACCTACGAGCAGTACTTC.

This rearrangement joins TRBV24-1 to TRBJ2-1; 10 bases fit TRBD2. The CDR3 covers 15 residues. The germline V gene has CDR1 KGHDR and CDR2 SFDVKD. V lost 9 bases, J lost 0 bases, and 4 bases stayed unmatched. The CDR3 nucleotides are TGTGCCACCCAGATAGCGGGAGGCTCCTACAATGAGCAGTTCTTC. It encodes CATQIAGGSYNEQFF.

This chain connects TRBV15 to TRBJ1-4; 9 positions agree with TRBD1. J gave up 6 bases and V 8 bases, and 10 bases lay outside the gene matches. This CDR3 region has 15 residues. Germline-derived CDR1 and CDR2 are LNHNV and YYDKDF (reference sequence). As DNA, the CDR3 is TGTGCCACCCGGGGTACAGGGGGCGCATATGAAAAACTGTTTTTT. The encoded protein is CATRGTGGAYEKLFF.

The V call is TRBV4-1, the J call TRBJ1-4, with 9 bases that match TRBD1. The ends lost 2 bases at V and 8 bases at J; junction bases unmatched: 6. Germline CDR1 reads MGHRA; CDR2 reads YSYEKL. The CDR3 covers 15 residues. The DNA of the CDR3 is TGCGCCAGCAGCCAAAGACAGGGGGGGGAAGAAAAACTGTTTTTT. Translation gives CASSQRQGGEEKLFF.

This clone was recorded once. The rearrangement joins TRBV4-1 to TRBJ2-1; 8 bases map to TRBD2. This CDR3 comprises 17 residues. V dropped 3 bases and J dropped 3; count of bases not matched to a gene: 10. CDR1 and CDR2 (germline): MGHRA, YSYEKL. Here the CDR3 DNA reads TGCGCCAGCAGCCAGGCATTTAGCGGGATTAACTACAATGAGCAGTTCTTC. Residues: CASSQAFSGINYNEQFF.

V and J are TRBV7-9 and TRBJ1-5, with TRBD1 matching over 7 bases. The CDR3 loop spans 15 amino acids. The germline gives CDR1 SEHNR, CDR2 FQNEAQ (reference sequence). V shed 4 bases and J 4 bases; nucleotides not matched to a gene: 7. As DNA, the CDR3 is TGTGCCAGCAGCTCGACAGGGTCCCCTAATCAGCCCCAGCATTTT. Its protein product is CASSSTGSPNQPQHF. Drawing the rest from reference TRBV7-9 and TRBJ1-5, the complete variable domain is DTGVSQNPRHKITKRGQNVTFRCDPISEHNRLYWYRQTLGQGPEFLTYFQNEAQLEKSRLLSDRFSAERPKGSFSTLEIQRTEQGDSAMYLCASSSTGSPNQPQHFGDGTRLSIL.

This chain links TRBV4-3 with TRBJ1-1; maybe TRBD1 (5 bases). The germline V gene encodes CDR1 LGHNA and CDR2 YSLEER. The germline V and J ends were trimmed by 4 bases and 8 bases, with 20 bases remaining between them. The CDR3 has 15 amino acids. For the CDR3, the DNA is TGCGCCAGCAGCCCCGCCGCTCGGGGGACGGCCGAAGCTTTCTTT. It yields the protein CASSPAARGTAEAFF.

A few counts support this clone. In DNA, the CDR3 is TGTGCCAGCAGCTTCTTTTATGATGAAAAACTGTTTTTT. This encodes CASSFFYDEKLFF. V is TRBV5-5 and J is TRBJ1-4, with no clear D. Germline V gives CDR1 SGHKS, CDR2 YYEKEE (reference sequence). The CDR3 sequence is 13 residues long. The V and J ends lost 2 bases and 6 bases respectively, with 8 bases between them.

The chain recombines TRBV18 with TRBJ1-3; 8 bases agree with TRBD1. The germline V gene has CDR1 KGHSH and CDR2 LQKENI. There are 16 residues in the CDR3. V lost 6 bases to trimming and J lost 2 bases; unmatched junction nucleotides: 9. The CDR3 protein is CASSLTDRATGNTIYF. The DNA for the CDR3 is TGTGCCAGCTCCCTTACGGACAGGGCGACTGGAAACACCATATATTTT.

V usage is TRBV28 and J usage is TRBJ2-2; a possible D gene is TRBD2 (6 bases). The ends were cut back, 11 bases at V and 3 bases at J, with 16 bases in the middle. CDR3 length: 14 residues. Germline V gene sequence: CDR1 MDHEN, CDR2 SYDVKM. The CDR3 here is CAAGGLRDTGELFF. CDR3 nucleotides: TGTGCCGCCGGGGGACTTAGGGACACCGGGGAGCTGTTTTTT. Filled out from reference TRBV28 and TRBJ2-2, the complete variable domain reads DVKVTQSSRYLVKRTGEKVFLECVQDMDHENMFWYRQDPGLGLRLIYFSYDVKMKEKGDIPEGYSVSREKKERFSLILESASTNQTSMYLCAAGGLRDTGELFFGEGSRLTVL.

The CDR3 is CAWSSNGRAPDTQYF. The CDR3 DNA sequence: TGTGCCTGGAGTTCGAACGGGAGGGCCCCAGATACGCAGTATTTT. The J gene is TRBJ2-3, the V gene TRBV30; 8 bases match TRBD2. Per germline, CDR1 GTSNPN and CDR2 SVGIG (reference sequence). This CDR3 comprises 15 residues. V gave up 2 bases and J gave up 4 bases; unmatched junction bases: 8.

The chain couples TRBV5-1 to TRBJ2-7, with D perhaps TRBD2 (5 bases). The length of the CDR3 is 15 residues. V was clipped by 2 bases and J by 0 bases, with 12 bases between them. CDR1 SGHRS and CDR2 YFSETQ come from the germline V gene. This chain's CDR3 is CASSLESGPSYEQYF. CDR3 sequence (DNA): TGCGCCAGCAGCTTAGAGAGCGGCCCCTCCTACGAGCAGTACTTC.

The rearrangement joins TRBV28 to TRBJ2-7, with TRBD1 matching 9 bases. Germline lookup yields CDR1 MDHEN and CDR2 SYDVKM. V dropped 6 bases and J dropped 6; count of bases not matched to a gene: 15. The length of the CDR3 is 16 residues. DNA of the CDR3: TGTGCCAGCAGGACCAACCTATTACAGGGGGCGGTCGAGCAGTACTTC. It codes for CASRTNLLQGAVEQYF.

The CDR3 DNA reads TGTGCCAGCAGTTACGGGCGGGAGAGAGGCTACACCTTC. This translates into CASSYGRERGYTF. The chain combines TRBV6-5 with TRBJ1-2; D is ambiguous. The ends were cut back, 2 bases at V and 8 bases at J, with 12 bases in the middle. Germline CDR1 and CDR2: MNHEY and SVGAGI. The CDR3 is made up of 13 amino acids.

The chain carries TRBV19 and TRBJ1-1; D gene ambiguous. Trimming left V 2 bases short and J 6 bases short, with 16 bases between. CDR1 is LNHDA, CDR2 SQIVND, per germline (reference sequence). The CDR3 totals 15 residues. CDR3 loop: CASSISRVYRAEAFF. CDR3 in DNA: TGTGCCAGTAGTATAAGCCGAGTTTATCGGGCTGAAGCTTTCTTT. The complete variable domain, with remaining parts taken from reference TRBV19 and TRBJ1-1, reads DGGITQSPKYLFRKEGQNVTLSCEQNLNHDAMYWYRQDPGQGLRLIYYSQIVNDFQKGDIAEGYSVSREKKESFPLTVTSAQKNPTAFYLCASSISRVYRAEAFFGQGTRLTVV.

The CDR3 DNA reads TGTGCCAGCAGCTTAACCGAGCTGGGACAGTTCTCTGGAAACACCATATATTTT. Protein product: CASSLTELGQFSGNTIYF. V and J are TRBV7-6 and TRBJ1-3, with 7 positions matching TRBD1. This CDR3 is built from 18 residues. Looked up from germline, CDR1 is SGHVS and CDR2 is FNYEAQ. J gave up 0 bases and V 2 bases, and 10 bases lay outside the gene matches.

The J gene is TRBJ2-3, the V gene TRBV7-2; tentative D call: TRBD2 (6 bases). Germline values: CDR1 SGHTA, CDR2 FQGNSA. The germline V and J ends were trimmed by 5 bases and 3 bases, with 12 bases remaining between them. There are 14 residues in the CDR3. CDR3 protein: CASSIMEGTDTQYF. In DNA, the CDR3 is TGTGCCAGCAGCATTATGGAGGGAACAGATACGCAGTATTTT.

The rearrangement joins TRBV5-6 to TRBJ1-4; D is uncertain. CDR3 length: 15 residues. Trimming took off 1 base at V and 0 bases at J, with 7 bases between the two ends. Germline loops: CDR1 SGHDT, CDR2 YYEEEE. The CDR3 sequence is CASSLSAATNEKLFF. The CDR3 coding sequence is TGTGCCAGCAGCTTGTCGGCGGCAACTAATGAAAAACTGTTTTTT.

The chain links TRBV14 to TRBJ2-3; maybe TRBD1 (5 bases). The CDR3 sequence is 17 residues long. Germline V gene lookup returns CDR1 SGHDN and CDR2 FVKESK. V lost 4 bases and J 6 bases, leaving 23 bases between the germline ends. The CDR3 here is CASSPLGTEWKGDTQYF. The CDR3 DNA reads TGTGCCAGCAGCCCCCTAGGCACGGAATGGAAGGGGGATACGCAGTATTTT.

V gene TRBV28 combines with J gene TRBJ1-1, with 9 bases lining up with TRBD1. V lost 3 bases, J lost 5 bases, and 13 bases stayed unmatched. The length of the CDR3 is 17 residues. Germline lookup yields CDR1 MDHEN and CDR2 SYDVKM. CDR3 loop: CASSLTVTGGLGTEAFF. The CDR3 DNA sequence: TGTGCCAGCAGTTTGACGGTCACAGGGGGCCTGGGGACTGAAGCTTTCTTT.

The chain combines TRBV2 with TRBJ2-1; 12 nucleotides line up with TRBD2. This CDR3 is 15 amino acids long. From germline, CDR1 is SNHLY and CDR2 FYNNEI. V shed 5 bases, J shed 4 bases, and the junction held 3 bases outside the gene matches. Here the CDR3 reads CASSPTSGGYNEQFF. The DNA of the CDR3 is TGTGCCAGCAGTCCGACTAGCGGGGGTTACAATGAGCAGTTCTTC.

This clone was seen a handful of times. The chain recombines TRBV4-2 with TRBJ1-1; TRBD1 matches at 10 bases. This CDR3 spans 16 amino acids. Trimming took 0 bases from V and 10 from J; bases not matched to a gene: 11. Germline CDR1 reads LGHNA; CDR2 reads YNFKEQ. CDR3 amino acids: CASSQDPGTGVPRAFF. The CDR3 nucleotides read TGTGCCAGCAGCCAAGATCCGGGGACAGGGGTTCCCAGAGCTTTCTTT.

In DNA form, the CDR3 reads TGTGCCAGCAGTTTGGGGAGGGGTGGCTACACCTTC. This codes for CASSLGRGGYTF. The rearrangement links TRBV12-3 or TRBV12-4 to TRBJ1-2; the D gene is possibly TRBD1 (5 bases). Trimming took off 3 bases at V and 7 bases at J, with 9 bases between the two ends. The CDR3 runs to 12 residues.